This T cell receptor beta chain stems from a study of cytomegalovirus exposure and HLA in healthy donors. The PCR made use of 60 Vbeta and 13 Jbeta primers. Only in-frame clones appear in the TCRdb table, and some are missing; sequencing was by immunoSEQ multiplex PCR. Of approximately 150,000 clones listed, about 84% are singletons. This clone was counted once. Its target is not known. General study findings and limits: Indistinguishable V segments, including TRBV6-2 and TRBV6-3, were excluded. The productive fraction for most TCR beta V segments was about 87% or about 30% in an earlier analysis. For cytomegalovirus status, the classifier reportedly gave diagnoses with high specificity and sensitivity.

With V trimmed by 5 bases and J by 5 bases, 14 bases remained unmatched. This CDR3 region has 16 residues. Germline V lookup: CDR1 LGHNA, CDR2 YNFKEQ. This chain links TRBV4-2 with TRBJ2-7, with 8 bases lining up with TRBD1. Specimen: PBMCs. This TCR came from a male donor in good health and CMV-seronegative. CDR3 amino acids: CASSKSPGQAINEQYF. CDR3 nucleotides: TGTGCCAGCAGCAAGTCCCCGGGACAGGCGATCAACGAGCAGTACTTC.